This entry is about one T cell receptor beta chain. What it binds is unknown. The sample is drawn from a study of T cell responses to AZD1222 COVID-19 vaccine. Study-level points and caveats: Only six individuals given AZD1222 were seropositive at baseline. Donor demographics were predominantly white British with a female majority; clonal diversity may be underestimated. An increase in Spike-specific TCR breadth and depth was observed after two AZD1222 doses.

TCRdb's copy holds only in-frame clones and misses some; the assay was immunoSEQ multiplex PCR. Of some 95,000 clones in the sample, 70% to 90% were seen once. The CDR3 length is 12 residues. The germline CDR1 and CDR2 sequences are LGHDT and YNNKEL (reference sequence). The germline V and J ends were trimmed by 4 bases and 4 bases, with 5 bases remaining between them. This specimen consisted of peripheral blood, obtained on day 0 of AZD1222 vaccination. This chain uses TRBV3-1 (or the pseudogene TRBV3-2) with TRBJ2-1; D remains unclear. The clonotype was recovered from an adult in good health. The CDR3 DNA sequence: TGTGCCAGCAGCCCCGGATACAATGAGCAGTTCTTC. It specifies CASSPGYNEQFF.